Below are 26 T cell receptor beta chains sequenced from a single sample in a study of T cell responses to AZD1222 COVID-19 vaccine. Clones were sequenced by immunoSEQ multiplex PCR, and TCRdb holds only the in-frame ones, with some missing. The sample lists approximately 90,000 clones, approximately 88% seen once, with approximately 15% in the top ten. The sample was peripheral blood, taken on day 0 of AZD1222 vaccination. These receptors came from an adult in good health.

The V and J genes are TRBV4-1 and TRBJ1-3; D remains unclear. The CDR3 runs to 15 residues. Germline loops: CDR1 MGHRA, CDR2 YSYEKL. Trimming cost V 6 bases and J 0 bases, with 12 bases left between them. CDR3 amino acids: CASRQTFVSGNTIYF. CDR3 sequence (DNA): TGCGCCAGCAGACAGACATTCGTCTCTGGAAACACCATATATTTT.

This CDR3 is CASSQPLAGGNQPQHF. DNA for the CDR3: TGTGCCAGCAGCCAGCCATTGGCAGGGGGCAATCAGCCCCAGCATTTT. The chain carries TRBV4-2 and TRBJ1-5, with D possibly being TRBD1 (6 bases). This CDR3 contains 16 residues. V gave up 3 bases and J gave up 2 bases, with 14 bases separating them. Germline V gene lookup returns CDR1 LGHNA and CDR2 YNFKEQ.

The chain links TRBV7-9 to TRBJ1-3; 8 bases are shared with TRBD1. The CDR3 loop spans 17 amino acids. The germline CDR1 and CDR2 sequences are SEHNR and FQNEAQ (reference sequence). V trimming: 2 bases; J trimming: 0 bases; junction bases outside the gene matches: 6. The chain's CDR3 is CASSLRRQGSSGNTIYF. The CDR3 nucleotides are TGTGCCAGCAGCTTACGAAGACAGGGGAGCTCTGGAAACACCATATATTTT.

The V call is TRBV10-2, the J call TRBJ2-5; unclear D gene. The CDR3 totals 15 residues. V lost 5 bases and J 5 bases, leaving 18 bases between the germline ends. CDR1 WSHSY and CDR2 SAAADI come from the germline V gene. In DNA, the CDR3 is TGCGCCAGCAGTCCGGGCCTTTACGATCTGGAGACCCAGTACTTC. Its translation is CASSPGLYDLETQYF.

The CDR3 sequence is CASSELLGLGGYTF. The CDR3 DNA is TGTGCCAGCAGTGAACTATTAGGGCTAGGAGGCTACACCTTC. This rearrangement joins TRBV2 to TRBJ1-2, with unresolved D. Germline-derived CDR1 and CDR2 are SNHLY and FYNNEI. The germline V and J ends were trimmed by 2 bases and 8 bases, with 15 bases remaining between them. The CDR3 totals 14 residues.

The chain employs TRBV5-5 and TRBJ2-4; TRBD1 matches 7 bases. V gave up 0 bases and J gave up 4 bases; unmatched junction bases: 10. The CDR3 sequence is 17 residues long. Germline values: CDR1 SGHKS, CDR2 YYEKEE (reference sequence). The CDR3 is CASSLGQGETIKNIQYF. Here the CDR3 DNA reads TGTGCCAGCAGCTTGGGTCAGGGGGAGACCATTAAAAACATTCAGTACTTC.

The J gene is TRBJ2-3, the V gene TRBV24-1; D is perhaps TRBD1 or TRBD2 (5 bases each). This CDR3 has 18 amino acids. V was cut by 3 bases and J by 1 base, with 19 bases left in between. The germline CDR1 and CDR2 sequences are KGHDR and SFDVKD. The CDR3 reads CATSDPHRRGVRTDTQYF. CDR3 sequence (DNA): TGTGCCACCAGTGATCCGCACAGAAGAGGGGTGCGCACAGATACGCAGTATTTT.

The chain combines TRBV7-2 with TRBJ2-3; D may match TRBD1 or TRBD2 (5 bases each). V lost 5 bases to trimming and J lost 1 base, with 13 bases between them. Germline V CDR1 and CDR2: SGHTA, FQGNSA. The length of the CDR3 is 15 residues. As DNA, the CDR3 is TGTGCCAGCAGCCCTGTCCGGGGCCGCACAGATACGCAGTATTTT. Translating gives CASSPVRGRTDTQYF.

Regarding this clone: Additional DNA sequences in this sample encode the identical CDR3. CDR3 bases: TGTGCCAGCAGTTTAGGTCTTGGTAGCAATCAGCCCCAGCATTTT. Its translation: CASSLGLGSNQPQHF. The rearrangement links TRBV28 to TRBJ1-5; D gene unclear. This CDR3 has 15 residues. CDR1 is MDHEN, CDR2 SYDVKM, per germline. V lost 2 bases, J lost 0 bases, and 8 bases lay in between.

This clone was seen a few times. The CDR3 spells CASSQEDTEAFF. In DNA form, the CDR3 reads TGTGCCAGCAGCCAAGAAGACACTGAAGCTTTCTTT. The J gene is TRBJ1-1, the V gene TRBV3-1 (or the pseudogene TRBV3-2); D gene ambiguous. Trimming cost V 0 bases and J 3 bases, with 2 bases left between them. Germline V gene sequence: CDR1 LGHDT, CDR2 YNNKEL (reference sequence). The CDR3 is 12 amino acids.

The chain joins TRBV4-2 to TRBJ1-5; D possibly corresponds to TRBD1 (5 bases). The CDR3 runs to 17 residues. Trimming removed 4 bases from V and 1 base from J, with 17 bases in between. Germline V CDR1 and CDR2: LGHNA, YNFKEQ. CDR3: CASSPLAVGRSNQPQHF. DNA of the CDR3: TGTGCCAGCAGCCCCCTTGCGGTGGGGCGAAGCAATCAGCCCCAGCATTTT.

This clone has a single count. The chain couples TRBV24-1 to TRBJ1-5; perhaps TRBD1 as D (5 bases). The CDR3 runs to 14 residues. Trimming took off 6 bases at V and 5 bases at J, with 13 bases between the two ends. Germline CDR1 and CDR2: KGHDR and SFDVKD. The CDR3 DNA follows: TGTGCCACCAGTAAAGCAGGGACGGATCAGCCCCAGCATTTT. Protein product: CATSKAGTDQPQHF.

The rearrangement links TRBV5-6 to TRBJ1-2, with D uncertain. CDR1 and CDR2 from the germline V gene are SGHDT and YYEEEE. This CDR3 has 14 amino acids. With 2 bases removed from V and 5 bases from J, the gap between germline ends came to 13 bases. CDR3 in DNA: TGTGCCAGCAGCTTAAGGGTTCCCCGATATGGCTACACCTTC. The encoded protein is CASSLRVPRYGYTF. Looking up the rest from reference TRBV5-6 and TRBJ1-2 gives the full variable domain: DAGVTQSPTHLIKTRGQQVTLRCSPKSGHDTVSWYQQALGQGPQFIFQYYEEEERQRGNFPDRFSGHQFPNYSSELNVNALLLGDSALYLCASSLRVPRYGYTFGSGTRLTVV.

This chain connects TRBV10-3 to TRBJ1-1, with 7 bases that match TRBD1. Germline V lookup: CDR1 ENHRY, CDR2 SYGVKD. The CDR3 is made up of 13 amino acids. V dropped 7 bases and J dropped 0; count of bases not matched to a gene: 2. CDR3 sequence (DNA): TGTGCCATCACCGGACAGGTGAACACTGAAGCTTTCTTT. This encodes CAITGQVNTEAFF.

V is TRBV3-1 (or the pseudogene TRBV3-2) and J is TRBJ1-2, with 9 bases identical to TRBD1. Trimming took 4 bases from V and 8 from J; bases not matched to a gene: 2. The CDR3 is made up of 12 amino acids. Germline-derived CDR1 and CDR2 are LGHDT and YNNKEL (reference sequence). CDR3 nucleotide sequence: TGTGCCAGCAGCCTGACAGGGGGAGGCTACACCTTC. Translated: CASSLTGGGYTF.

The V gene is TRBV19, the J gene TRBJ2-1, with 8 positions matching TRBD2. The CDR3 is made up of 17 amino acids. J was trimmed by 4 bases and V by 3 bases; bases with no gene match: 11. From germline, CDR1 is LNHDA and CDR2 SQIVND (reference sequence). CDR3: CASSIQWTSGGYNEQFF. The CDR3 nucleotides are TGTGCCAGTAGTATCCAATGGACCAGCGGGGGTTACAATGAGCAGTTCTTC. The full variable domain, in which reference TRBV19 and TRBJ2-1 provide the parts outside the CDR3, is DGGITQSPKYLFRKEGQNVTLSCEQNLNHDAMYWYRQDPGQGLRLIYYSQIVNDFQKGDIAEGYSVSREKKESFPLTVTSAQKNPTAFYLCASSIQWTSGGYNEQFFGPGTRLTVL.

V and J are TRBV14 and TRBJ2-7; D perhaps matches TRBD2 (5 bases). CDR3 length: 18 residues. The V and J ends lost 0 bases and 3 bases respectively, with 21 bases between them. Germline V gene data show CDR1 as SGHDN and CDR2 as FVKESK. The CDR3 sequence is CASSQDVVEDGHFYEQYF. CDR3 DNA: TGTGCCAGCAGCCAAGATGTCGTGGAGGACGGGCATTTCTACGAGCAGTACTTC.

The V and J genes are TRBV29-1 and TRBJ2-7; D unclear. Trimming removed 2 bases from V and 3 bases from J, with 5 bases in between. Looked up from germline, CDR1 is SQVTM and CDR2 is ANQGSEA. This CDR3 region has 11 residues. The CDR3 is CSVESRYEQYF. DNA of the CDR3: TGCAGCGTTGAAAGTCGCTACGAGCAGTACTTC.

The chain has TRBV2 and TRBJ2-7, with 9 bases fitting TRBD1. V lost 2 bases, J lost 8 bases, and 7 bases stayed unmatched. CDR3 length equals 14 residues. Germline CDR1 and CDR2: SNHLY and FYNNEI. CDR3 in DNA: TGTGCCAGCAGTGAATGGGACAGGGCCCCCAAGCAGTACTTC. Amino acid sequence: CASSEWDRAPKQYF.

This clone has only one observation. The V call is TRBV10-3, the J call TRBJ2-6; D is perhaps TRBD2 (5 bases). This CDR3 has 16 amino acids. Germline V gene sequence: CDR1 ENHRY, CDR2 SYGVKD. Trimming stripped 2 bases from V and 0 bases from J, with 8 bases between. DNA of the CDR3: TGTGCCATCAGTGAGAGCGGCATCTCTGGGGCCAACGTCCTGACTTTC. Translation: CAISESGISGANVLTF.

The V gene is TRBV5-6, the J gene TRBJ2-7; D might be TRBD1 (5 bases). V lost 5 bases and J 0 bases, leaving 12 bases between the germline ends. CDR1 SGHDT and CDR2 YYEEEE come from the germline V gene. This CDR3 has 14 residues. The chain's CDR3 is CASSLDKSSYEQYF. The CDR3 bases are TGTGCCAGCAGTCTGGACAAATCCTCCTACGAGCAGTACTTC.

This rearrangement joins TRBV18 to TRBJ1-4, with 7 bases lining up with TRBD1. The CDR3 length is 14 residues. Unmatched junction bases numbered 1, after V lost 3 bases and J lost 3 bases. CDR1 and CDR2 from the germline V gene are KGHSH and LQKENI. CDR3 sequence reads: CASSPQGANEKLFF. The CDR3 DNA reads as TGTGCCAGCTCACCTCAGGGGGCTAATGAAAAACTGTTTTTT.

The chain is built from TRBV4-1 and TRBJ1-2; D unresolved. Germline V gives CDR1 MGHRA, CDR2 YSYEKL. The V gene lost 0 bases and the J gene lost 7 bases, with 6 bases spanning the gap. This CDR3 contains 12 residues. In DNA form, the CDR3 reads TGCGCCAGCAGCCAAGAAACGGTTGGCTACACCTTC. Translating it yields CASSQETVGYTF.

V and J are TRBV6-6 and TRBJ1-2, with TRBD1 identical over 8 bases. Germline V gene data show CDR1 as MNHNY and CDR2 as SVGAGI (reference sequence). The CDR3 is made up of 15 amino acids. The junction had 4 bases not matched to a gene; V was cut back by 4 bases and J by 0 bases. The CDR3 reads CASSFGQGTNYGYTF. The CDR3 DNA is TGTGCCAGCAGTTTCGGACAGGGTACTAACTATGGCTACACCTTC.

The V gene is TRBV18, the J gene TRBJ2-6; D call uncertain. Germline CDR1 and CDR2: KGHSH and LQKENI. The CDR3 is 16 residues long. The V gene lost 3 bases and the J gene lost 4 bases, with 13 bases spanning the gap. The CDR3: CASSPKDLWGANVLTF. DNA for the CDR3: TGTGCCAGCTCACCCAAAGACCTTTGGGGGGCCAACGTCCTGACTTTC.

The chain links TRBV6-6 to TRBJ1-2, with 8 bases that match TRBD1. The ends lost 0 bases at V and 4 bases at J; junction bases unmatched: 4. The CDR3 consists of 15 residues. The V gene's germline CDR1 is MNHNY and CDR2 SVGAGI (reference sequence). The CDR3 DNA follows: TGTGCCAGCAGTTACTCGGAGACAGGGGCCTATGGCTACACCTTC. Protein sequence: CASSYSETGAYGYTF.